The rows below give T cell receptor beta chains drawn from one sample of a study of response to subunit inactivated influenza vaccine. From the RT-PCR reads, TCRdb called clonotypes with MiXCR, one entry per CDR3 protein. The sample shows a few hundred thousand distinct CDR3 sequences, about 11% of them seen only once. A further study also used this sample, focusing on T cells expressing NK-cell markers.

Sequencing used PBMCs from blood, obtained on the day of vaccination. The source is a man in his fifties who received an inactivated influenza vaccine. The CDR3 runs from the conserved cysteine through the conserved F or W. A D gene is named only where the DNA matches it firmly. Some rows have no size entry. The others give once, few or many, or a class for an expanded clone.

TRBJ2-1,TRBV11-2,-,-,TGTGCCAGCAGCTTAGGTACAGACCGGTACTCACCTTACAATGGGCAGTTCTTC,CASSLGTDRYSPYNGQFF
TRBJ2-3,TRBV9,many,TRBD2,TGTGCCAGCAGCTCCCCGCCGACTAGCGGGAGCACAGATACGCAGTATTTT,CASSSPPTSGSTDTQYF
TRBJ1-2,TRBV5-1,few,TRBD1,TGCGCCAGCAGCTCTTCGTTCGGACAGGGTAACTATGGCTACACCTTC,CASSSSFGQGNYGYTF
TRBJ2-3,TRBV10-3,few,-,TGTGCCATCTCGGGGAGCGTAGGCTACACAGATACGCAGTATTTT,CAISGSVGYTDTQYF
TRBJ2-6,TRBV11-2,few,-,TGTGCCAGCAGCTTAGTGATGTCTGGGGCCAACGTCCTGACTTTC,CASSLVMSGANVLTF
TRBJ2-5,TRBV20-1,-,-,TGCAGTGCTAGAGATTCCGACGGGGGATTGGGAGAGACCCAGTACTTC,CSARDSDGGLGETQYF
TRBJ2-3,TRBV29-1,few,TRBD1,TGCAGCGTTGAAATTGGGGACAGAGACTTCACAGATACGCAGTATTTT,CSVEIGDRDFTDTQYF
TRBJ1-1,TRBV7-2,few,TRBD1,TGTGCCAGCAGTGCAAAACTAGGGGGCTTGAACACTGAAGCTTTCTTT,CASSAKLGGLNTEAFF
TRBJ2-6,TRBV11-2,-,-,TGTGCCAGCAGCTTAGGTTGGGGGACTCACCCTTCTGGGGCCAACGTCCTGACTTTC,CASSLGWGTHPSGANVLTF
TRBJ2-5,TRBV28,few,-,TGTGCCAGCAGTCCTGGGAGTTATGAGACCCAGTACTTC,CASSPGSYETQYF
TRBJ2-2,TRBV27,-,TRBD1,TGTGCCAGCAAGTCAGGGACAGGCTTCAACACCGGGGAGCTGTTTTTT,CASKSGTGFNTGELFF
TRBJ2-3,TRBV5-1,few,TRBD2,TGCGCCAGCAGCTTGGAGAAGCTAGCGGGGGTCGCAGGCACAGATACGCAGTATTTT,CASSLEKLAGVAGTDTQYF
TRBJ1-5,TRBV4-1,-,-,TGCGCCAGCAGCCAATTTTTCGGGTCTTTCAATCAGCCCCAGCATTTT,CASSQFFGSFNQPQHF
TRBJ2-1,TRBV6-5,-,-,TGTGCCAGCAGTTACATGAATGAGCAGTTCTTC,CASSYMNEQFF
TRBJ1-1,TRBV12-3/TRBV12-4,few,-,TGTGCCAGCAGAACCTGGAAGAACACTGAAGCTTTCTTT,CASRTWKNTEAFF
TRBJ2-1,TRBV12-3/TRBV12-4,few,-,TGTGCCAGCAGTTTAGCGCAAGGTACTGAGCAGTTCTTC,CASSLAQGTEQFF
TRBJ1-1,TRBV20-1,many,-,TGCAGTGCCAGACCAAGAGGAAGTACTGAAGCTTTCTTT,CSARPRGSTEAFF
TRBJ2-1,TRBV6-5,few,-,TGTGCCAGCAGTTACCTGGGGGGCACCTACAATGAGCAGTTCTTC,CASSYLGGTYNEQFF
TRBJ2-3,TRBV11-2,few,TRBD2,TGTGCCAGCAGCTTCGGACTAGCGGGGGCGCCGAGCACAGATACGCAGTATTTT,CASSFGLAGAPSTDTQYF
TRBJ2-3,TRBV7-2,-,-,TGTGCCAGCAGCTTAGGAACTGTTTTGGGAGCGCAGTATTTT,CASSLGTVLGAQYF
TRBJ2-7,TRBV4-2,-,TRBD2,TGTGCCAGCAGCCAAGTATCTAGCGGGGGGCTATACGAGCAGTACTTC,CASSQVSSGGLYEQYF
TRBJ2-1,TRBV20-1,few,-,TGCAGTCCCCAGAGCCTCTACAATGAGCAGTTCTTC,CSPQSLYNEQFF
TRBJ2-5,TRBV7-2,-,-,TGTGCCAGCAGCAAAGGGACTGAAGAGACCCAGTACTTC,CASSKGTEETQYF
TRBJ2-7,TRBV7-9,-,-,TGTGCCAGCAGCGAGAAGATCTACGAGCAGTACTTC,CASSEKIYEQYF
TRBJ1-2,TRBV20-1,-,-,TGCAGTGCTAGAGATGCTCCGCAAGGCTATGGCTACACCTTC,CSARDAPQGYGYTF
TRBJ2-1,TRBV7-8,few,TRBD2,TGTGCCAGCAGCTTGAGTTGGCGGGAGGGCTCCTACAATGAGCAGTTCTTC,CASSLSWREGSYNEQFF
TRBJ2-7,TRBV19,-,-,TGTGCCAGTAGTACCCGGGACCAAATCCCCTACGAGCAGTACTTC,CASSTRDQIPYEQYF
TRBJ1-5,TRBV5-1,-,-,TGCGCCAGCAGTCCTGACCACAACAATCAGCCCCAGCATTTT,CASSPDHNNQPQHF
TRBJ2-1,TRBV4-3,-,-,TGCGCCAGCAGCCAAGAGTCGCAATTCAGGGGCCCTTACAATGAGCAGTTCTTC,CASSQESQFRGPYNEQFF
TRBJ2-7,TRBV6-5,-,TRBD2,TGTGCCAGCAGTTATGAAGCGGGGGAAAACTACGAGCAGTACTTC,CASSYEAGENYEQYF
TRBJ1-1,TRBV5-1,few,-,TGCGCCAGCAAGTATCCGGGACAGAACACTGAAGCTTTCTTT,CASKYPGQNTEAFF
TRBJ2-7,TRBV28,-,-,TGTGCCAGCAGTAACCCTGGGGGGACTTCCTACGAGCAGTACTTC,CASSNPGGTSYEQYF
TRBJ2-7,TRBV5-1,-,TRBD1,TGCGCCAGCAGCTTGGCCCCGGGACAGACCTACGAGCAGTACTTC,CASSLAPGQTYEQYF
TRBJ2-3,TRBV7-8,-,-,TGTGCCAGCAAGTATGGGGCGACCACAGATACGCAGTATTTT,CASKYGATTDTQYF
TRBJ2-2,TRBV20-1,many,TRBD2,TGCAGTGCTAGAGTGGGGGAGGGGAGATCGGCCGGGGAGCTGTTTTTT,CSARVGEGRSAGELFF
TRBJ2-3,TRBV11-2,-,-,TGTGCCAGCAGCACTATGGGGCTGCGAGACGAGCGGCAAGCGGATACGCAGTATTTT,CASSTMGLRDERQADTQYF
TRBJ2-7,TRBV9,-,TRBD1,TGTGCCAGCAGCGTAGCTCTCGCGGGACAGGGAAGCGAGCAGTACTTC,CASSVALAGQGSEQYF
TRBJ2-3,TRBV29-1,many,-,TGCAGCGTTCTCGGGAGCACAGATACGCAGTATTTT,CSVLGSTDTQYF
TRBJ2-2,TRBV5-1,few,-,TGCGCCAGCAGCTTCCCACGCGAGTCCCCGAACACCGGGGAGCTGTTTTTT,CASSFPRESPNTGELFF
TRBJ1-2,TRBV7-2,-,-,TGTGCCAGCAGCTTAGTCTTCAGGGGCGACTATGGCTACACCTTC,CASSLVFRGDYGYTF
TRBJ2-3,TRBV7-2,few,-,TGTGCCAGCAGCCCAAGTGGTGGAGCGCCCCGAGATACGCAGTATTTT,CASSPSGGAPRDTQYF
TRBJ1-2,TRBV3-1,few,-,TGTGCCAGCAGCCCAGAGCGAGGCGGCTACACCTTC,CASSPERGGYTF
TRBJ2-1,TRBV25-1,few,-,TGTGCCAGCAGTGAATATCAGGGGCCGGCGGGTGAGCAGTTCTTC,CASSEYQGPAGEQFF
TRBJ1-2,TRBV20-1,-,TRBD1,TGCAGTCCTCTGGGACAGGGCCTAGTGACGCCTGGCTACACCTTC,CSPLGQGLVTPGYTF